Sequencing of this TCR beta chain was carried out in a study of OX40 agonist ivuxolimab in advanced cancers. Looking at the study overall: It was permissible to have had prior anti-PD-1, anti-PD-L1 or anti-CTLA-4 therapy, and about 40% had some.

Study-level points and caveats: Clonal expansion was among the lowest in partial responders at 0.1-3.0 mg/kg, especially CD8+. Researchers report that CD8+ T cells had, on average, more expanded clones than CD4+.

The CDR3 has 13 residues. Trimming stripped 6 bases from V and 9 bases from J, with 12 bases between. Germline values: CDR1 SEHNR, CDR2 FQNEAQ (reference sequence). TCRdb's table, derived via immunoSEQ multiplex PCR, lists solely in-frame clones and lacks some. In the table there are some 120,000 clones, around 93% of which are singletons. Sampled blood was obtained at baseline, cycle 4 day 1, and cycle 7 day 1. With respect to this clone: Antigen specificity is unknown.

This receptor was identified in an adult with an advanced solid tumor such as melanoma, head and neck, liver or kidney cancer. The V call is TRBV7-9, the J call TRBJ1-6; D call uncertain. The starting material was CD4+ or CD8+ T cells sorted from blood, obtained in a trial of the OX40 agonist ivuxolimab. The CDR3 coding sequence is TGTGCCAGCAGGTTGGACGGCCCTTCACCCCTCCACTTT. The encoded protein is CASRLDGPSPLHF.